Below are 5 T cell receptor beta chains sequenced from a single sample in a study of blood T cell repertoires in COVID-19. Repertoires were generated with immunoSEQ multiplex PCR, while TCRdb's copy carries only in-frame clones and drops some. The data show some 250,000 clones, with about 84% seen just once and roughly 7.9% held by the top ten. Sequencing was carried out using peripheral blood. These receptors were obtained from an elderly woman with acute or convalescent COVID-19.

This clone was observed a few times. The rearrangement joins TRBV10-2 to TRBJ2-3, with 16 bases that match TRBD2. The CDR3 extends over 17 amino acids. The trim removed 5 bases at V and 2 bases at J, leaving 4 bases unmatched. The germline V gene has CDR1 WSHSY and CDR2 SAAADI. CDR3 in DNA: TGCGCCAGCAGTCCGGGACTAGCGGGGGGGTACACAGATACGCAGTATTTT. It translates to CASSPGLAGGYTDTQYF.

This clone has only one observation. In DNA form, the CDR3 reads TGTGCCTGGAGTTCTCCGGGAGGGTGGAAGTACTTC. Residues: CAWSSPGGWKYF. The chain combines TRBV30 with TRBJ2-7; 8 positions match TRBD2. The germline V gene encodes CDR1 GTSNPN and CDR2 SVGIG (reference sequence). Trimming cost V 2 bases and J 11 bases; bases outside gene matches: 8. CDR3 length: 12 amino acids.

This clone appeared a few times. The V and J genes are TRBV5-1 and TRBJ1-1; D is unresolved. This CDR3 is built from 14 residues. V gave up 4 bases and J gave up 1 base, with 11 bases separating them. Per the germline V gene, CDR1 is SGHRS and CDR2 is YFSETQ. The CDR3 DNA sequence: TGCGCCAGCAGCGGCGGAACAAAGAACACTGAAGCTTTCTTT. Protein product: CASSGGTKNTEAFF.

This clone was picked up one time. The chain combines TRBV7-3 with TRBJ2-2, with 9 bases identical to TRBD2. This CDR3 is 15 amino acids long. Germline values: CDR1 SGHTA, CDR2 FQGTGA. With 3 bases clipped from V and 4 bases from J, the junction kept 3 bases outside the gene matches. The CDR3 is CASSLGLASTGELFF. The CDR3 region has the DNA TGTGCCAGCAGCTTGGGACTAGCCAGCACCGGGGAGCTGTTTTTT.

This clone was counted a single time. The genes are TRBV6-4 and TRBJ2-7, with 10 bases that match TRBD1. The length of the CDR3 is 15 residues. Germline lookup yields CDR1 MRHNA and CDR2 SNTAGT. J lost 4 bases, V lost 5 bases, and 8 bases had no gene match. The CDR3 reads CASSTLDRGTYEQYF. The CDR3 region has the DNA TGTGCCAGCAGTACCCTGGACAGGGGGACGTACGAGCAGTACTTC.